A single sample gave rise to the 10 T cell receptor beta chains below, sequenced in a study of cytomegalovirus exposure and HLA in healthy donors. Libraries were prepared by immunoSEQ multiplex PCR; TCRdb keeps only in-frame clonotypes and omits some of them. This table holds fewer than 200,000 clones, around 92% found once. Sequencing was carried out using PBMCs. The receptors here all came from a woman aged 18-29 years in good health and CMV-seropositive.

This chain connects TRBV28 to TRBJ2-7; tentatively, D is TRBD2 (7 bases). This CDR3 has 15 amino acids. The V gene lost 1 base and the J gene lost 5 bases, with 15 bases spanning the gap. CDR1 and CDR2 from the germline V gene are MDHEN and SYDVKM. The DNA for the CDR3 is TGTGCCAGCAGTTTATACTCGGGGGGCGAAGACGAGCAGTACTTC. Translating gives CASSLYSGGEDEQYF. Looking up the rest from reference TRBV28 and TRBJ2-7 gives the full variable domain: DVKVTQSSRYLVKRTGEKVFLECVQDMDHENMFWYRQDPGLGLRLIYFSYDVKMKEKGDIPEGYSVSREKKERFSLILESASTNQTSMYLCASSLYSGGEDEQYFGPGTRLTVT.

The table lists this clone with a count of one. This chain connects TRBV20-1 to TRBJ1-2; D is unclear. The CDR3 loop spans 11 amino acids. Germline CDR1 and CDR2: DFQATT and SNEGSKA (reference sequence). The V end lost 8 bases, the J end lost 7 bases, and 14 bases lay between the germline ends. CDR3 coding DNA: TGCAGTCGCCCCCTGGGGAGTGGCTACACCTTC. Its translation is CSRPLGSGYTF.

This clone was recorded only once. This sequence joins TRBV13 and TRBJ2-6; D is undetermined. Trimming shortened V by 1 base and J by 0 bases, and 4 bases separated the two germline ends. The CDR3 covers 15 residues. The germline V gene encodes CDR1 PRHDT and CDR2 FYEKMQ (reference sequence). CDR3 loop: CASSLDSSGANVLTF. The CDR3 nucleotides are TGTGCCAGCAGCTTAGATAGCTCTGGGGCCAACGTCCTGACTTTC.

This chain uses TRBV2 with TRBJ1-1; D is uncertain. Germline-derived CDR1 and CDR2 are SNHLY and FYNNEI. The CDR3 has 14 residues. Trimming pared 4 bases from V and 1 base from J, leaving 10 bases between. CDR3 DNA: TGTGCCAGCAGTGGGGAGTGGCAGAACACTGAAGCTTTCTTT. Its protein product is CASSGEWQNTEAFF.

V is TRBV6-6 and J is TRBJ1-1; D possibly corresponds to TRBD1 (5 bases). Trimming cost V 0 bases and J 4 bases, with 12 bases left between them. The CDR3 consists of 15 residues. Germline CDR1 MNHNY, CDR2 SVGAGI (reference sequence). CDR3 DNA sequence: TGTGCCAGCAGTTACTCACGGCAGGGAAGCACTGAAGCTTTCTTT. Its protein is CASSYSRQGSTEAFF.

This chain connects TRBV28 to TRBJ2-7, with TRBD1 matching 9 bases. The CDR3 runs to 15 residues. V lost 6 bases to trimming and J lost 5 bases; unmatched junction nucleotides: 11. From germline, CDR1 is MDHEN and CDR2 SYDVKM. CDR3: CASRARDRVRHEQYF. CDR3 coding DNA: TGTGCCAGCAGAGCCCGGGACAGGGTCCGCCACGAGCAGTACTTC.

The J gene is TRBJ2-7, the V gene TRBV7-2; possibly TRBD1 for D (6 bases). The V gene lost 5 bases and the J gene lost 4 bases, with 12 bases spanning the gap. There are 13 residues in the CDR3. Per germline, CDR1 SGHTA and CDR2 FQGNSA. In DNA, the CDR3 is TGTGCCAGCAGCCGAGGACAGACTTACGAGCAGTACTTC. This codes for CASSRGQTYEQYF.

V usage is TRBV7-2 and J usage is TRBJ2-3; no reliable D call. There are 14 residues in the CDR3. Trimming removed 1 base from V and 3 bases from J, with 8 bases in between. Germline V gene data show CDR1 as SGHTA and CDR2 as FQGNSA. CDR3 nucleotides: TGTGCCAGCAGCTTAGGACCGAGGACAGATACGCAGTATTTT. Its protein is CASSLGPRTDTQYF.

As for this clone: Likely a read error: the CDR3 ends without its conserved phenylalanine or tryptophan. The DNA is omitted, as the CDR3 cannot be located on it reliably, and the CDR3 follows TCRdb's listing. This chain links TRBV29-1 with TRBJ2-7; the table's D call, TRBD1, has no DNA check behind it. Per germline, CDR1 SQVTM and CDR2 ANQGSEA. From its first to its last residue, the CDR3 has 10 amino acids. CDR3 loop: CSVEFSPWLR.

For the CDR3, the DNA is TGTGCCAGCAGTTACAATCAGGGTCCCTACGAGCAGTACTTC. Translated, it gives CASSYNQGPYEQYF. The chain employs TRBV6-5 and TRBJ2-7; tentatively, D is TRBD1 (5 bases). Trimming took 2 bases from V and 2 from J, leaving 10 bases between them. The CDR3 runs 14 residues. Looked up from germline, CDR1 is MNHEY and CDR2 is SVGAGI.